This paragraph reports one TCR beta chain. The CDR3 length is 15 residues. Per germline, CDR1 MNHEY and CDR2 SVGEGT. V was clipped by 5 bases and J by 6 bases, with 14 bases between them. The data stem from a study of blood T cell repertoires in COVID-19. Study-wide context: Collection of acute and convalescent COVID-19 samples took place in the United States, Italy and Spain. Nucleic acid was either cDNA or gDNA, and it came from T cells, B-cell-depleted T cells, or PBMCs.

As handled by the study authors: Using reference gene primer amplification, nucleated cell counts were estimated. Sequencing was performed with immunoSEQ multiplex PCR; in TCRdb, only in-frame clones are kept and a portion is missing. That table gives V, J and clone size, and the DNA gave D and trimming. The sample carries 150,000 to 200,000 clones, less than 90% recorded once. The source material was peripheral blood. The receptor was derived from a man in his 70s with active or convalescent COVID-19. The genes are TRBV6-2 or TRBV6-3 and TRBJ1-6; tentatively, D is TRBD1 (5 bases). The CDR3 is CASSAVGGANSPLHF. The CDR3 DNA sequence: TGTGCCAGCAGTGCCGTAGGAGGGGCTAATTCACCCCTCCACTTT.